This T cell receptor (beta chain) comes out of a study of T cell responses to AZD1222 COVID-19 vaccine. Sequencing was performed with immunoSEQ multiplex PCR; in TCRdb, only in-frame clones are kept and a portion is missing. The table lists 150,000 to 200,000 clones, 90% of them singletons, with approximately 3% in the top ten. The germline CDR1 and CDR2 sequences are SGHRS and YFSETQ. Trimming removed 0 bases from V and 4 bases from J; junction bases left unmatched: 2. The CDR3 contains 14 residues. J is TRBJ2-5 and V is TRBV5-1, with 8 bases identical to TRBD2. The specimen was peripheral blood, collected on day 0 of AZD1222 vaccination. This TCR was recovered from an adult in good health. The CDR3 DNA reads as TGCGCCAGCAGCTTGGTACTAGCGGCAGAGACCCAGTACTTC. This sequence encodes CASSLVLAAETQYF.